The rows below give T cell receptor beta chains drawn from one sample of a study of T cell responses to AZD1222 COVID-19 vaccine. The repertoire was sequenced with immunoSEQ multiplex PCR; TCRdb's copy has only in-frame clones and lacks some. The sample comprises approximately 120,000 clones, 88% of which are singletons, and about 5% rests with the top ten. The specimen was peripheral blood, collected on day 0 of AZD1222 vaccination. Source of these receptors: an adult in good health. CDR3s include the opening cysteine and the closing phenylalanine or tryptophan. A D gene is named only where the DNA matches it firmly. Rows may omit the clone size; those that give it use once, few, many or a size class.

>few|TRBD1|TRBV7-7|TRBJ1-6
CASSLGTGPNSPLHF
TGTGCTAGCAGCTTAGGGACAGGGCCTAATTCACCCCTCCACTTT
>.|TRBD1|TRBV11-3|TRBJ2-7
CASSSKSWTGGEQYF
TGTGCCAGCAGCTCGAAGTCATGGACAGGGGGCGAGCAGTACTTC
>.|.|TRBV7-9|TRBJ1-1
CASSLVGRGSTEAFF
TGTGCCAGCAGCTTAGTGGGCAGGGGCAGCACTGAAGCTTTCTTT
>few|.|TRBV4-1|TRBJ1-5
CASSQALGWLAQHF
TGCGCCAGCAGCCAGGCCTTAGGGTGGTTGGCCCAGCATTTT
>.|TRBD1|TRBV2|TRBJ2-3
CASSEQGAPDTQYF
TGTGCCAGCAGCGAGCAGGGGGCCCCAGATACGCAGTATTTT
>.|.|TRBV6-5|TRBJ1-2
CASRGGRDYGYTF
TGTGCCAGCAGGGGGGGGCGCGACTATGGCTACACCTTC
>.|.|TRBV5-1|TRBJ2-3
CASREGRDTQYF
TGCGCCAGCAGGGAAGGACGGGATACGCAGTATTTT
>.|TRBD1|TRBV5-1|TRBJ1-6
CASSFGTGTNSPLHF
TGCGCCAGCAGCTTTGGGACAGGGACAAATTCACCCCTCCACTTT
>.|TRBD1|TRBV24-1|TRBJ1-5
CATSDPGQGSNQPQHF
TGTGCCACCAGTGATCCAGGACAGGGGAGCAATCAGCCCCAGCATTTT
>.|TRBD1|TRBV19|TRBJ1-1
CASTLQGVFNTEAFF
TGTGCCAGTACCCTACAGGGGGTATTTAACACTGAAGCTTTCTTT
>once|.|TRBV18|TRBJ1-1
CASSPEAARTEAFF
TGTGCCAGCTCACCCGAAGCCGCCAGGACTGAAGCTTTCTTT
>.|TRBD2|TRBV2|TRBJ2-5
CASSLSGGAGQETQYF
TGTGCCAGCAGCCTTAGCGGGGGGGCGGGGCAAGAGACCCAGTACTTC
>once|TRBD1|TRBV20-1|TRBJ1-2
CSASNRGYGYTF
TGCAGTGCTAGTAACAGGGGCTATGGCTACACCTTC
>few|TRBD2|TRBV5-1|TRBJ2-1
CASSLSSGSSYNEQFF
TGCGCCAGCAGCTTAAGCAGCGGGAGCTCCTACAATGAGCAGTTCTTC
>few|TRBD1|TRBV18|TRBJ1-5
CASSLTGGTGQPQHF
TGTGCCAGCTCACTTACAGGGGGCACGGGGCAGCCCCAGCATTTT
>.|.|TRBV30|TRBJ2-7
CAWSGLESEQYF
TGTGCCTGGAGTGGTCTGGAGTCCGAGCAGTACTTC
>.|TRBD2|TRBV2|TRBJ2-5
CASSDGGGVLAGLRETQYF
TGTGCCAGCAGTGACGGGGGAGGGGTGCTAGCGGGGCTTCGAGAGACCCAGTACTTC
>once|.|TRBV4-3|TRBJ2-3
CASSQATVDTQYF
TGCGCCAGCAGCCAGGCGACAGTAGATACGCAGTATTTT
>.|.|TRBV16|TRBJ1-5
CASSLQGGGVNQPQHF
TGTGCCAGCAGCCTACAGGGAGGAGGAGTCAATCAGCCCCAGCATTTT
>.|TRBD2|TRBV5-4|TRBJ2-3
CASSLASGGTDTQYF
TGTGCCAGCAGCTTGGCTAGCGGGGGGACAGATACGCAGTATTTT
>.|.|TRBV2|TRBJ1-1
CASSEPDRGTEAFF
TGTGCCAGCAGCGAACCAGATCGGGGCACTGAAGCTTTCTTT
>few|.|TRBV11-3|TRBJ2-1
CASLRHPNEQFF
TGTGCCAGCCTTAGACACCCCAATGAGCAGTTCTTC
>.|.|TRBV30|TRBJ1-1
CAWSGGLGTEAFF
TGTGCCTGGTCGGGGGGGCTGGGCACTGAAGCTTTCTTT
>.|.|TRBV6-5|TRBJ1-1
CASSYFGTVNTEAFF
TGTGCCAGCAGTTACTTCGGGACGGTGAACACTGAAGCTTTCTTT
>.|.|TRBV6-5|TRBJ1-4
CASSYVNVAGKEKLFF
TGTGCCAGCAGTTACGTAAATGTGGCAGGGAAGGAAAAACTGTTTTTT
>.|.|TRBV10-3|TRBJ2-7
CAISEEAYEQYF
TGTGCCATCAGTGAGGAGGCCTACGAGCAGTACTTC
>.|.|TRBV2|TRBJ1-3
CASKSGGEPGNTIYF
TGTGCCAGCAAGTCTGGCGGAGAGCCTGGAAACACCATATATTTT
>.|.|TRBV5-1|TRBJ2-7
CASRDQGLTYEQYF
TGCGCCAGCAGAGACCAGGGGCTCACCTACGAGCAGTACTTC
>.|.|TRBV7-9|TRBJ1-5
CASSAQGAGYNQPQHF
TGTGCCAGCAGCGCCCAAGGGGCAGGGTACAATCAGCCCCAGCATTTT
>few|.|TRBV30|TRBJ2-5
CAWSVSRGGTQYF
TGTGCCTGGAGTGTCTCGCGGGGCGGGACCCAGTACTTC
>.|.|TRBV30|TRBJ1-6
CAWSATNLLDSPLHF
TGTGCCTGGAGCGCGACCAACCTTTTGGATTCACCCCTCCACTTT
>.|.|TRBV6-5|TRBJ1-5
CASGRGAPSQPQHF
TGTGCCAGCGGCCGCGGGGCTCCCAGTCAGCCCCAGCATTTT
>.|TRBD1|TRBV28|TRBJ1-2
CASGQGDLGYTF
TGTGCCTCCGGACAGGGCGACCTTGGCTACACCTTC
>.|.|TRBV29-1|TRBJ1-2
CSVSRGQANYGYTF
TGCAGCGTTTCCCGGGGGCAAGCTAACTATGGCTACACCTTC
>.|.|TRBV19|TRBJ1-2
CASSMTPPGTKGYTF
TGTGCCAGTAGTATGACCCCCCCGGGGACGAAAGGCTACACCTTC
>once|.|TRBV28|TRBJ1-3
CASSPDRNTIYF
TGTGCCAGCAGCCCGGACAGAAACACCATATATTTT
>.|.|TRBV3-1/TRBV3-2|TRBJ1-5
CASSQKAGVQPQHF
TGTGCCAGCAGCCAAAAAGCCGGGGTTCAGCCCCAGCATTTT
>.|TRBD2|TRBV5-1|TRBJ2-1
CASSLDRGGGMNEQFF
TGCGCCAGCAGCTTGGATAGGGGCGGGGGGATGAATGAGCAGTTCTTC
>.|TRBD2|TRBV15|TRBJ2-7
CATSRTSGWNEQYF
TGTGCCACCAGCCGGACTAGCGGGTGGAACGAGCAGTACTTC
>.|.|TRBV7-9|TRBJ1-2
CASSETRGEYGYTF
TGTGCCAGCAGTGAAACAAGGGGGGAGTATGGCTACACCTTC
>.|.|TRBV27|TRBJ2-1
CASSFTPYNEQFF
TGTGCCAGCAGTTTTACGCCTTACAATGAGCAGTTCTTC
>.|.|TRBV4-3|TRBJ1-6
CASSDRWVSPLHF
TGCGCCAGCAGCGACAGATGGGTTTCACCCCTCCACTTT
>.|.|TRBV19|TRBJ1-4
CASSRWATNEKLFF
TGTGCCAGTAGTAGGTGGGCAACTAATGAAAAACTGTTTTTT
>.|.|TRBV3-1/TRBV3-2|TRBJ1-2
CASSQDLNYYGYTF
TGTGCCAGCAGCCAAGATCTGAATTACTATGGCTACACCTTC
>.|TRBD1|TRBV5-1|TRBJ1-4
CASSPDGTGSEKLFF
TGCGCCAGCAGCCCGGACGGGACAGGGTCGGAAAAACTGTTTTTT
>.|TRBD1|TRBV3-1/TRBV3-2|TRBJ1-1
CASSQVGQDTEAFF
TGTGCCAGCAGCCAAGTGGGACAGGACACTGAAGCTTTCTTT
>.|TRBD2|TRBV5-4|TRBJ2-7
CASSSGGTESYEQYF
TGTGCCAGCAGTTCGGGAGGCACTGAGTCCTACGAGCAGTACTTC
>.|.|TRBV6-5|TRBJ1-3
CASLEGVKADTIYF
TGTGCCAGCTTAGAGGGGGTTAAGGCGGACACCATATATTTT
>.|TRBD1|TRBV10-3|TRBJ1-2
CAITRGTGERGYTF
TGTGCCATCACCCGTGGGACAGGGGAACGTGGCTACACCTTC
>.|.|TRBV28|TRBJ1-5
CASKGQLNQPQHF
TGTGCCAGCAAGGGCCAGTTGAATCAGCCCCAGCATTTT
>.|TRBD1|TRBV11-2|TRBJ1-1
CASSGRTGRNTEAFF
TGTGCCAGCAGCGGTCGGACAGGGCGGAACACTGAAGCTTTCTTT
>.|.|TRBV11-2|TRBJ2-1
CASSSPGSYNEQFF
TGTGCCAGCAGCTCCCCGGGTTCCTACAATGAGCAGTTCTTC
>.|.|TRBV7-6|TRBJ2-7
CASSLAGGPYEQYF
TGTGCCAGCAGCTTAGCCGGGGGCCCCTACGAGCAGTACTTC
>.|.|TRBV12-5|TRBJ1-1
CASGSLQGWTEAFF
TGTGCTAGTGGTTCCCTACAGGGCTGGACTGAAGCTTTCTTT
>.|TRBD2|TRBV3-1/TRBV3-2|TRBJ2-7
CASSSLGGLGSYEQYF
TGTGCCAGCAGCTCCCTCGGGGGGTTGGGCTCCTACGAGCAGTACTTC
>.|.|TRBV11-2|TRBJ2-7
CASSSPSDGEQYF
TGTGCCAGCAGCTCCCCGTCCGACGGCGAGCAGTACTTC
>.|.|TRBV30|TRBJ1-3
CAWSRNSGNTIYF
TGTGCCTGGAGTCGGAACTCTGGAAACACCATATATTTT
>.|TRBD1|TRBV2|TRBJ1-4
CASSEAQGALEKLFF
TGTGCCAGCAGTGAGGCACAGGGGGCATTGGAAAAACTGTTTTTT
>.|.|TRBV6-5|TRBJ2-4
CASSRTRTEGSIQYF
TGTGCCAGCAGTCGGACCCGGACCGAGGGAAGCATTCAGTACTTC